A single TCR beta chain is shown here with its context. The sample comes from a study of blood T cell repertoires in COVID-19. Overall study: Whether acute or convalescent, the COVID-19 samples came from the United States, Italy and Spain.

Sequenced by immunoSEQ multiplex PCR; TCRdb stores in-frame clones only, minus some. Here the sample spans some 170,000 clones, around 80% being singletons. The TCR originated in an elderly woman with acute or convalescent COVID-19. The material sequenced was peripheral blood.

The CDR3 here is CASSEPGEGHGDEQFF. The CDR3 DNA reads TGTGCCAGCAGTGAACCGGGGGAGGGCCACGGCGATGAGCAGTTCTTC. V and J are TRBV6-1 and TRBJ2-1; 7 bases are a match to TRBD2. The CDR3 totals 16 residues. V was pared by 2 bases and J by 8 bases, with 12 bases of the junction left unmatched. Germline lookup yields CDR1 MNHNS and CDR2 SASEGT.